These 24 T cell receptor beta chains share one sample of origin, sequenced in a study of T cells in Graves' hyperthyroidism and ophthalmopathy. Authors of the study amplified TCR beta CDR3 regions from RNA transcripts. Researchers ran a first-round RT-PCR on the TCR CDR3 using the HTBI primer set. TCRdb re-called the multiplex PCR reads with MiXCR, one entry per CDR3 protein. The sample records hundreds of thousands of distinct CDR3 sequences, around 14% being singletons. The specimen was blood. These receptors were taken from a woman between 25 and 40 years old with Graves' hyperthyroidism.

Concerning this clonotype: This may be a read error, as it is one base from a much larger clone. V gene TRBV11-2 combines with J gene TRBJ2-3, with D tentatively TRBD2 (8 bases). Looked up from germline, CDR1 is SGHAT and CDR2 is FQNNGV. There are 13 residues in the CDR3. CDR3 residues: CASSFSGTDTQSF. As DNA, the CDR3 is TGTGCCAGCAGCTTTAGCGGGACAGATACGCAGTCTTTT. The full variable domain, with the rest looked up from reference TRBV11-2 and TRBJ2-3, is EAGVAQSPRYKIIEKRQSVAFWCNPISGHATLYWYQQILGQGPKLLIQFQNNGVVDDSQLPKDRFSAERLKGVDSTLKIQPAKLEDSAVYLCASSFSGTDTQSFGPGTRLTVL.

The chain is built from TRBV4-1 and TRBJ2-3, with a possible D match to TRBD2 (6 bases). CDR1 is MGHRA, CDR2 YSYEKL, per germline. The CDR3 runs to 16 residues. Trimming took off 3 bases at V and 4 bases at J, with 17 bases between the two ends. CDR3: CASSHLGRGIADTQYF. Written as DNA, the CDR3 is TGCGCCAGCAGCCACCTCGGACGGGGGATTGCAGATACGCAGTATTTT.

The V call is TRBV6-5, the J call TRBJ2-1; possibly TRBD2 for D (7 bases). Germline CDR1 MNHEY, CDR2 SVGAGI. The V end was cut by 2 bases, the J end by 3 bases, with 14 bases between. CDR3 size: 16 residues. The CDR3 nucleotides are TGTGCCAGCAGTTACGGGGGCGGGGGCTTCTACAATGAGCAGTTCTTC. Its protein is CASSYGGGGFYNEQFF.

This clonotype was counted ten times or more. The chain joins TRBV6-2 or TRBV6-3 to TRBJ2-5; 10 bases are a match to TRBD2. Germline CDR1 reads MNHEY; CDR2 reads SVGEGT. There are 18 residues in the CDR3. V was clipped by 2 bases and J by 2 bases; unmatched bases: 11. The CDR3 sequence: CASSYGFTSGILQETQYF. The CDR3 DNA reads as TGTGCCAGCAGTTACGGGTTCACTAGCGGGATTTTACAAGAGACCCAGTACTTC.

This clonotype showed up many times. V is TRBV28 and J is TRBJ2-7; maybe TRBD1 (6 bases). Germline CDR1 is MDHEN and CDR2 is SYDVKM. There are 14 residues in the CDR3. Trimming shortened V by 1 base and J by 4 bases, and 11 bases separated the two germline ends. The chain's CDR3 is CASSLLQGRYEQYF. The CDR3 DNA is TGTGCCAGCAGTTTATTACAGGGACGATACGAGCAGTACTTC.

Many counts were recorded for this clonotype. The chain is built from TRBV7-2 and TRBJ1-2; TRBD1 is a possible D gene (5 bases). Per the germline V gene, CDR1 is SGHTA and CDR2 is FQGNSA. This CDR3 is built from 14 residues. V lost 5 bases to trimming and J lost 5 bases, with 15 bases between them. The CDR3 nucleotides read TGTGCCAGCAGCCCTGCGGGGGGTGGTTATGGCTACACCTTC. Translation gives CASSPAGGGYGYTF.

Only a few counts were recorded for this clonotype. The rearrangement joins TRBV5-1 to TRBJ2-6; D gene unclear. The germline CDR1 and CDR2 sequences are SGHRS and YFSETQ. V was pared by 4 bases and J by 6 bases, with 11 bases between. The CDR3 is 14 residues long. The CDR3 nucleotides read TGCGCCAGCAGCCCAGAATCCACGGCCAACGTCCTGACTTTC. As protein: CASSPESTANVLTF.

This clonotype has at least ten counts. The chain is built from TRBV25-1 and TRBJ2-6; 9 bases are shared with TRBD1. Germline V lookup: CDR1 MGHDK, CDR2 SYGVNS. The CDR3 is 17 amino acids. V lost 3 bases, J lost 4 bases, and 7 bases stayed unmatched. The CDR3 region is CASSELGQGSGANVLTF. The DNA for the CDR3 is TGTGCCAGCAGTGAGTTAGGACAGGGGTCCGGGGCCAACGTCCTGACTTTC. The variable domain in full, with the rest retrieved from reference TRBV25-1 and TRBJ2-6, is EADIYQTPRYLVIGTGKKITLECSQTMGHDKMYWYQQDPGMELHLIHYSYGVNSTEKGDLSSESTVSRIRTEHFPLTLESARPSHTSQYLCASSELGQGSGANVLTFGAGSRLTVL.

Written as DNA, the CDR3 is TGCAGTGCTCCCCCCCCCCTCGGACAGGGTGTTTGGACTAATGAAAAACTGTTTTTT. Amino acid sequence: CSAPPPLGQGVWTNEKLFF. The rearrangement uses TRBV20-1 and TRBJ1-4; 8 nucleotides line up with TRBD1. Germline V CDR1 and CDR2: DFQATT, SNEGSKA (reference sequence). Losses at the gene ends were 5 bases for V and 2 bases for J; bases not matched to a gene: 19. This CDR3 region has 19 residues.

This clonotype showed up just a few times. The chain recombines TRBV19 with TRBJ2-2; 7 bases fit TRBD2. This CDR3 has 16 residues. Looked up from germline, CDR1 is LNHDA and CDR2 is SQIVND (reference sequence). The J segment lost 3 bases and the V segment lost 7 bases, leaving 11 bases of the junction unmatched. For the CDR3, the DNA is TGTGCCAGTACGGGAAAGCGGGATGGGTACACCGGGGAGCTGTTTTTT. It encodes CASTGKRDGYTGELFF.

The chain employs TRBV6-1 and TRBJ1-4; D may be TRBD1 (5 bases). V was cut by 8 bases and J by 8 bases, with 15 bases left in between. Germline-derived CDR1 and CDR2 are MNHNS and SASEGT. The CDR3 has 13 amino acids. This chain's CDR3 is CASRTLGWEKLFF. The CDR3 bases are TGTGCCAGCCGGACACTTGGATGGGAAAAACTGTTTTTT.

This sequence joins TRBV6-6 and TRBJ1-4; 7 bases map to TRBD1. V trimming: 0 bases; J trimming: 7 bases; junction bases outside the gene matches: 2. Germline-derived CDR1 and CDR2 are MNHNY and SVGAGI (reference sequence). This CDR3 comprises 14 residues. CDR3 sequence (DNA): TGTGCCAGCAGTTACTCGAGACAGGGTGAAAAACTGTTTTTT. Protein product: CASSYSRQGEKLFF.

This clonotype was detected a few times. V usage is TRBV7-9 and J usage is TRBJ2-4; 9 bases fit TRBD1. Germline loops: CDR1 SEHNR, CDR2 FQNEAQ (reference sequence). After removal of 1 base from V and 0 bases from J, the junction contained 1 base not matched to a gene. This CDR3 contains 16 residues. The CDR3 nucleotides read TGTGCCAGCAGCTTAGGACAGGGGGAAGCCAAAAACATTCAGTACTTC. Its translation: CASSLGQGEAKNIQYF. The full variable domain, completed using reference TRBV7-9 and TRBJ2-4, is DTGVSQNPRHKITKRGQNVTFRCDPISEHNRLYWYRQTLGQGPEFLTYFQNEAQLEKSRLLSDRFSAERPKGSFSTLEIQRTEQGDSAMYLCASSLGQGEAKNIQYFGAGTRLSVL.

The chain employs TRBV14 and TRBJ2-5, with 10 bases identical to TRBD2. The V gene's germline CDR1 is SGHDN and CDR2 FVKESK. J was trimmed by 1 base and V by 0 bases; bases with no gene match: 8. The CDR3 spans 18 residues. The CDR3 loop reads CASSQDRASGSIQETQYF. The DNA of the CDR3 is TGTGCCAGCAGCCAAGATAGAGCTAGCGGGAGTATCCAAGAGACCCAGTACTTC.

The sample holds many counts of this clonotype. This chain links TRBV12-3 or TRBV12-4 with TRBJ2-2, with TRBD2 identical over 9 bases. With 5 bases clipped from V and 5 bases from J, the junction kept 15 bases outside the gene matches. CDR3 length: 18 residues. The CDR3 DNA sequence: TGTGCCAGCAGTCCACCGCAAGCGGGAGGCCGTGGGACCGGGGAGCTGTTTTTT. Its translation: CASSPPQAGGRGTGELFF.

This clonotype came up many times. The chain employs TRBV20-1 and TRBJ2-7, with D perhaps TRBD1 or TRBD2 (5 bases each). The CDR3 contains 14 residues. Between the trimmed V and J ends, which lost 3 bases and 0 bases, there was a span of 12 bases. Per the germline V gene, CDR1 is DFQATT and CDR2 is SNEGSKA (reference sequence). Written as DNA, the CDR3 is TGCAGTGCTAGTGGGGCGGGCTACTCCTACGAGCAGTACTTC. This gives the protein CSASGAGYSYEQYF.

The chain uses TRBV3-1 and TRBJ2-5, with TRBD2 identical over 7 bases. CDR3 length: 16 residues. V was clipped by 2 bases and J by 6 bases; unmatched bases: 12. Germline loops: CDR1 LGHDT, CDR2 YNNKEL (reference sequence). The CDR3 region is CASSQTWGGRFKTQYF. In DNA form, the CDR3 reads TGTGCCAGCAGCCAAACCTGGGGAGGGAGGTTCAAGACCCAGTACTTC.

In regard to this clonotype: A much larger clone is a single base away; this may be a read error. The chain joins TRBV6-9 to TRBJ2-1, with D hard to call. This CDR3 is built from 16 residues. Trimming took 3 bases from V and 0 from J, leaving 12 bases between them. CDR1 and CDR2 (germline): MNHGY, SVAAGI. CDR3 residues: CASSYFGGSSYNEQFF. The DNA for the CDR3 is TGTGCCAGCAGTTACTTTGGCGGAAGCTCCTACAATGAGCAGTTCTTC.

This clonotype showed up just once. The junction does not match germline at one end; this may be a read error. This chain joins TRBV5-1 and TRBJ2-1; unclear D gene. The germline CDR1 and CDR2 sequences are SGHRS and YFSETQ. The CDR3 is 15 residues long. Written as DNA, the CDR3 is TGCGCCAGCAGCCCCGGACCCACAACCACCAATGAGCAGCTCTTC. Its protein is CASSPGPTTTNEQLF.

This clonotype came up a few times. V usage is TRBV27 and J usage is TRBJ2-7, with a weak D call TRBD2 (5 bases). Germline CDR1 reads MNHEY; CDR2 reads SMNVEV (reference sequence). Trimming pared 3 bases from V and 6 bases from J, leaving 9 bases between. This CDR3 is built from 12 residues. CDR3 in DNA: TGTGCCAGCAGTTTCCCCCGGGGCGAGCAGTACTTC. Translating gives CASSFPRGEQYF.

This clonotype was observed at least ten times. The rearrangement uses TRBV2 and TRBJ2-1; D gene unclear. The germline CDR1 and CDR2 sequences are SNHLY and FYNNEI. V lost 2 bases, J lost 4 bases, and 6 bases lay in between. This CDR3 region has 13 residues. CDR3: CASSESAYNEQFF. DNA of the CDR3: TGTGCCAGCAGTGAATCGGCTTACAATGAGCAGTTCTTC.

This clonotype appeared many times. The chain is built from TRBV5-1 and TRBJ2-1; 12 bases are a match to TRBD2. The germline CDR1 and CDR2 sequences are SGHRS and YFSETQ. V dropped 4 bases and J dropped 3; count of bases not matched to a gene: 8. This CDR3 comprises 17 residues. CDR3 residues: CASSTLAGGSSYNEQFF. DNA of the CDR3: TGCGCCAGCAGCACCCTAGCGGGAGGGTCTAGCTACAATGAGCAGTTCTTC.

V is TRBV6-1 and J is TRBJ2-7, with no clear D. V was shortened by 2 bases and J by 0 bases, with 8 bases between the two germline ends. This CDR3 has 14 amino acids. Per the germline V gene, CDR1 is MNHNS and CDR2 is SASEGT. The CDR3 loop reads CASSEWGSSYEQYF. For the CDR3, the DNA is TGTGCCAGCAGTGAATGGGGATCCTCCTACGAGCAGTACTTC.

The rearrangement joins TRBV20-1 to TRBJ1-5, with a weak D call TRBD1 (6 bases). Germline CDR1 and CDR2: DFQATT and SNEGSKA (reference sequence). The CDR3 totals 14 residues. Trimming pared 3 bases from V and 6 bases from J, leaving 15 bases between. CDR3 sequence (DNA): TGCAGTGCTAGCTCAGGGGCAGGCGGTCAGCCCCAGCATTTT. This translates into CSASSGAGGQPQHF.